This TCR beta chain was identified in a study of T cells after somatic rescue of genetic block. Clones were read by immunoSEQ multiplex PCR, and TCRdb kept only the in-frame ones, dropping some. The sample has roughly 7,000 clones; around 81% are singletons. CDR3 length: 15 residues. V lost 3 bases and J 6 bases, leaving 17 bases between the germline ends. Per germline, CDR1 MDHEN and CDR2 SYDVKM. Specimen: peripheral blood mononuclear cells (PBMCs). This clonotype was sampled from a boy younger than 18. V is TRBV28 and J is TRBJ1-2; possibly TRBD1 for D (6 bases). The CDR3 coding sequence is TGTGCCAGCAGTTTCCTCCTGGGCAGGGGAGATGGCTACACCTTC. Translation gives CASSFLLGRGDGYTF.